This T cell receptor (beta chain) originates from a study of blood T cell repertoires in COVID-19 (dated by TCRdb to about 2020). About the investigation overall: The collaborator samples originated in the United States, Italy and Spain and spanned the acute and convalescent phases of COVID-19. The material from the prospective study consisted of cDNA or gDNA derived from T cells, B-cell-depleted T cells, or PBMCs. Deeply sampled blood TCRbeta repertoires from subjects exposed to, actively infected with, or recovered from COVID-19 were included in the dataset. A freely available public database, intended as a resource for researchers studying the immune response to SARS-CoV-2, is where the repertoires were released. Samples were obtained from the ongoing ImmuneRACE study (first 160 participants) and from about 1,300 subjects provided by 6 global collaborators. A de-identified subject ID, COVID-19 status, age in years and sex were almost always included in the sample metadata. HLA class I and class II types, where available, came from metadata supplied by the sample provider rather than from assay-based typing.

Each collaborating institution followed its own protocols to collect whole blood in K2EDTA tubes. Collaborator samples were shipped for TCRbeta analysis as frozen whole blood, isolated PBMCs, or DNA extracted from either sample type. V was cut back by 6 bases and J by 6 bases, leaving a gap of 9 bases between them. CDR1 and CDR2 (MNHEY, SVGAGI) derive from the germline V gene. The CDR3, cysteine through phenylalanine, is 13 amino acids long. Only the CDR3 DNA stays, 39 bases, in frame from base 1. A remark on this clone: It has no known antigen specificity. Base qualities are missing; no much larger clone stands one base away.

The immunoSEQ Assay, a bias-controlled multiplex PCR, was used to amplify TCRbeta CDR3 regions from genomic DNA. The authors' pipeline ran thus. Within the assay, amplification of reference gene primers was used to estimate how many nucleated cells each sample contained. To quantify the absolute abundance of each unique TCRbeta CDR3 rearrangement, sequence reads were collapsed and filtered. For each sample, productive Simpson clonality was calculated by taking the square root of Simpson's diversity index across productive rearrangements. Imported from immuneACCESS, the table was reduced by TCRdb to in-frame sequences with V and J called. These copies leave out some clones; in studies compared against another copy, an unresolved V gene accounts for under half, and the cause of the remainder is not known. V and J calls and clone size are as listed in that table; D and trimming were resolved from the DNA. In this sample the table shows some 150,000 clones, about four fifths of which occur a single time. About 5.8% of the sample comes from the top ten.

The research as a whole found: The quantity of clinical and demographic metadata differed by source and by participant and was supplied without curation.

The sequence came from a human donor in a cohort sampled during active COVID-19. This receptor chain uses TRBV6-5 and TRBJ1-6, with the D gene not clear enough to name. Material for sequencing was peripheral blood. The DNA sequence is given as TGTGCCAGCAGCCCCGGAGTTAATTCACCCCTCCACTTT. The encoded protein is CASSPGVNSPLHF.